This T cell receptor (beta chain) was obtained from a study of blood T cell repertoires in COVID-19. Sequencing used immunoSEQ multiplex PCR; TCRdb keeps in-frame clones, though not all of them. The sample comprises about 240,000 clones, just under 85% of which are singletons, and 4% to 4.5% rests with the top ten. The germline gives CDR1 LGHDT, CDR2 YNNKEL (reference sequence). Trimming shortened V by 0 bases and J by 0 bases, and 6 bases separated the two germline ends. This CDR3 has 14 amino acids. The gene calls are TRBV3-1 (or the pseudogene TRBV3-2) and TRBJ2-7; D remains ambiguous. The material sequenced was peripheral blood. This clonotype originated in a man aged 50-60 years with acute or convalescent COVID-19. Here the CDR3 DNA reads TGTGCCAGCAGCCAAGATCGGGTCTCCTACGAGCAGTACTTC. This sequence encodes CASSQDRVSYEQYF.